This T cell receptor beta chain was retrieved from a study of cytomegalovirus exposure and HLA in healthy donors. Study results and caveats: Common viral pathogens (according to a later analysis) appeared linked to several of the most significant clusters. TCR beta V- and J-gene trimming, according to a later analysis, was linked to a missense DCLRE1C variant.

V dropped 4 bases and J dropped 6 bases, with 24 bases sitting between them. The CDR3 covers 17 residues. Germline CDR1 reads SGHRS; CDR2 reads YFSETQ. On this clone itself: Its target is not known.

PCR amplification relied on 60 Vbeta primers (plus 13 Jbeta primers). TCRdb's table, derived via immunoSEQ multiplex PCR, lists solely in-frame clones and lacks some. The profile shows about 150,000 clones, 80% to 85% of them singletons. The genes are TRBV5-1 and TRBJ2-3; D is possibly TRBD2 (6 bases). Input material: PBMCs. The receptor comes from a boy aged 2 to 10 in good health and CMV-seronegative. Here the CDR3 DNA reads TGCGCCAGCAGCGGGGGGAAGGGGAGCGGACTCACGGATACGCAGTATTTT. This gives the protein CASSGGKGSGLTDTQYF.